These 18 T cell receptor beta chains were sequenced from one sample in a study of early T cells in non-severe SARS-CoV-2 infection (dated by TCRdb to the early 2020s). Library prep was done by 5' RACE. These reads were obtained on a NextSeq 500. TCRdb applied fastp at Q25 and MiXCR to the public reads, then kept only in-frame beta chains. For every CDR3 protein sequence, its rows merge into one entry that carries the most common genes and DNA. For this sample there are roughly 66,000 distinct CDR3 sequences; 9.1% appear just once. In total, the top ten clones hold under 4% of the sample. Input material: whole blood. Source of these receptors: an adult who was a healthcare worker with PCR-confirmed SARS-CoV-2 infection or an uninfected control (not recorded which).

The chain employs TRBV18 and TRBJ1-1; 7 nucleotides line up with TRBD1. The CDR3 has 11 residues. V lost 2 bases to trimming and J lost 11 bases; unmatched junction nucleotides: 2. CDR1 and CDR2 (germline): KGHSH, LQKENI. The DNA for the CDR3 is TGTGCCAGCTCACCAGACAGGGTTGCTTTCTTT. It yields the protein CASSPDRVAFF.

This clonotype has only a few counts. The V gene is TRBV5-1, the J gene TRBJ1-1; TRBD1 might be the D (6 bases). Germline CDR1 SGHRS, CDR2 YFSETQ. The V gene lost 4 bases and the J gene lost 4 bases, with 17 bases spanning the gap. CDR3 length: 15 residues. CDR3 sequence reads: CASSRGRSEGTEAFF. The DNA of the CDR3 is TGCGCCAGCAGCCGGGGGCGTTCGGAGGGCACTGAAGCTTTCTTT.

This clonotype occurred many times. The chain is built from TRBV7-3 and TRBJ2-3, with D tentatively TRBD1 (6 bases). Trimming removed 4 bases at V and 4 bases at J, with 9 bases between. The CDR3 runs to 13 residues. Germline V gives CDR1 SGHTA, CDR2 FQGTGA. This chain's CDR3 is CASSSTGPDTQYF. CDR3 in DNA: TGTGCCAGCAGCTCGACAGGCCCAGATACGCAGTATTTT.

The sample holds a few counts of this clonotype. V and J are TRBV5-5 and TRBJ2-3, with 7 bases that match TRBD2. CDR1 SGHKS and CDR2 YYEKEE come from the germline V gene (reference sequence). V dropped 3 bases and J dropped 4; count of bases not matched to a gene: 8. The CDR3 runs to 15 residues. The CDR3 DNA is TGTGCCAGCAGCTCCTCCGGGGACTACGCAGATACGCAGTATTTT. Encoded protein: CASSSSGDYADTQYF. The full variable domain, completed using reference TRBV5-5 and TRBJ2-3, is DAGVTQSPTHLIKTRGQQVTLRCSPISGHKSVSWYQQVLGQGPQFIFQYYEKEERGRGNFPDRFSARQFPNYSSELNVNALLLGDSALYLCASSSSGDYADTQYFGPGTRLTVL.

This clonotype has more than one count but fewer than ten. The junction departs from germline at one end; a sequencing error may be responsible. The J gene is TRBJ1-2, the V gene TRBV3-1; 7 bases agree with TRBD1. Germline V lookup: CDR1 LGHDT, CDR2 YNNKEL (reference sequence). This CDR3 has 14 residues. The CDR3 DNA is TGTGCCAGCAGCCAAGATCGAGGGGGCTATGACTACACCTTC. It yields the protein CASSQDRGGYDYTF.

This clonotype has just a few counts. This chain links TRBV9 with TRBJ2-7, with TRBD1 matching 9 bases. The ends lost 3 bases at V and 2 bases at J; junction bases unmatched: 6. The CDR3 totals 15 residues. Germline V lookup: CDR1 SGDLS, CDR2 YYNGEE. The CDR3 sequence: CASSARTGVPYEQYF. CDR3 DNA: TGTGCCAGCAGCGCCCGGACAGGGGTCCCCTACGAGCAGTACTTC.

The table lists this clonotype with a few counts. The chain combines TRBV7-9 with TRBJ2-2; possibly TRBD1 for D (6 bases). The CDR3 contains 15 residues. Germline V gene data show CDR1 as SEHNR and CDR2 as FQNEAQ (reference sequence). V gave up 5 bases and J gave up 4 bases, with 14 bases separating them. This chain's CDR3 is CASSLYGQFTGELFF. CDR3 DNA: TGTGCCAGCAGCCTGTACGGACAGTTCACCGGGGAGCTGTTTTTT.

This chain connects TRBV19 to TRBJ2-1; a possible D gene is TRBD1 (5 bases). The ends were cut back, 0 bases at V and 10 bases at J, with 10 bases in the middle. The germline V gene has CDR1 LNHDA and CDR2 SQIVND (reference sequence). The CDR3 extends over 13 amino acids. The CDR3: CASSIDQGAEQFF. CDR3 in DNA: TGTGCCAGTAGTATAGATCAAGGGGCCGAGCAGTTCTTC.

This clonotype showed up just a few times. The genes are TRBV2 and TRBJ2-1; D is possibly TRBD1 (5 bases). CDR1 and CDR2 from the germline V gene are SNHLY and FYNNEI. V lost 6 bases and J lost 4, with 7 bases in between. The CDR3 is made up of 12 amino acids. The CDR3 loop is CASRDTYNEQFF. CDR3 coding DNA: TGTGCCAGCAGGGACACATACAATGAGCAGTTCTTC.

This clonotype is medium-sized (0.01 to 0.1%) by share. The rearrangement joins TRBV30 to TRBJ2-1, with D possibly TRBD2 on 6 matching bases. CDR1 is GTSNPN and CDR2 is SVGIG in the germline V gene (reference sequence). Trimming took off 3 bases at V and 3 bases at J, with 6 bases between the two ends. The length of the CDR3 is 12 residues. CDR3 in amino acids: CAWRDYYNEQFF. CDR3 DNA sequence: TGTGCCTGGAGGGACTACTACAATGAGCAGTTCTTC.

This clonotype came up a few times. The CDR3 DNA reads TGTGCCAGCAGTCTCCGGGGACTAGCGGGCGAGCAGTACTTC. It encodes CASSLRGLAGEQYF. This chain links TRBV3-1 with TRBJ2-7; TRBD2 matches at 12 bases. Trimming took 6 bases from V and 6 from J; bases not matched to a gene: 6. The CDR3 totals 14 residues. Per germline, CDR1 LGHDT and CDR2 YNNKEL (reference sequence).

Only a few counts were recorded for this clonotype. The chain uses TRBV6-5 and TRBJ2-3, with D possibly TRBD2 on 7 matching bases. CDR1 and CDR2 (germline): MNHEY, SVGAGI. The CDR3 covers 13 residues. Trimming left V 5 bases short and J 4 bases short, with 10 bases between. The CDR3 sequence is CASSTGGPDTQYF. In DNA form, the CDR3 reads TGTGCCAGCAGTACCGGGGGGCCAGATACGCAGTATTTT.

This clonotype was counted many times. The chain joins TRBV6-5 to TRBJ2-1; TRBD2 agrees at 10 bases. V lost 9 bases and J lost 3; bases outside the gene matches: 5. Germline lookup yields CDR1 MNHEY and CDR2 SVGAGI. The CDR3 is made up of 14 amino acids. The CDR3 sequence: CARRTSGIYNEQFF. The CDR3 DNA is TGTGCCAGGAGGACTAGCGGAATCTACAATGAGCAGTTCTTC.

The rearrangement links TRBV7-6 to TRBJ2-5; D not certain. Germline loops: CDR1 SGHVS, CDR2 FNYEAQ. V lost 1 base, J lost 1 base, and 7 bases lay in between. CDR3 size: 14 residues. The chain's CDR3 is CASSLDASQETQYF. The CDR3 region has the DNA TGTGCCAGCAGCTTAGATGCCAGCCAAGAGACCCAGTACTTC.

This clonotype was seen more than once but under ten times. The chain carries TRBV5-5 and TRBJ2-5; 10 nucleotides match TRBD2. CDR1 and CDR2 from the germline V gene are SGHKS and YYEKEE (reference sequence). The J segment lost 2 bases and the V segment lost 0 bases, leaving 4 bases of the junction unmatched. The length of the CDR3 is 16 residues. CDR3 protein: CASSLGLAGEQETQYF. The CDR3 DNA is TGTGCCAGCAGCTTGGGCCTAGCGGGGGAGCAAGAGACCCAGTACTTC.

J is TRBJ2-7 and V is TRBV28; 7 bases align to TRBD2. CDR1 is MDHEN, CDR2 SYDVKM, per germline. V dropped 5 bases and J dropped 2; count of bases not matched to a gene: 6. This CDR3 contains 14 residues. CDR3 sequence reads: CASSLGGGTYEQYF. In DNA, the CDR3 is TGTGCCAGCAGTCTGGGGGGAGGGACCTACGAGCAGTACTTC. Supplemented by reference TRBV28 and TRBJ2-7, the full variable domain reads DVKVTQSSRYLVKRTGEKVFLECVQDMDHENMFWYRQDPGLGLRLIYFSYDVKMKEKGDIPEGYSVSREKKERFSLILESASTNQTSMYLCASSLGGGTYEQYFGPGTRLTVT.

The chain carries TRBV20-1 and TRBJ2-2; tentatively, D is TRBD1 or TRBD2 (5 bases each). The germline gives CDR1 DFQATT, CDR2 SNEGSKA (reference sequence). V dropped 0 bases and J dropped 0 bases, with 11 bases sitting between them. The CDR3 length is 16 residues. The chain's CDR3 is CSARDPGTPNTGELFF. DNA of the CDR3: TGCAGTGCTAGAGATCCAGGGACGCCGAACACCGGGGAGCTGTTTTTT.

This clonotype was seen a handful of times. The rearrangement uses TRBV2 and TRBJ2-7; 7 nucleotides line up with TRBD2. V was pared by 4 bases and J by 1 base, with 13 bases of the junction left unmatched. The CDR3 length is 17 residues. Germline V CDR1 and CDR2: SNHLY, FYNNEI. In DNA, the CDR3 is TGTGCCAGCAGTGGGGCATCCGGCGGGAGCGTTTCCTACGAGCAGTACTTC. This gives the protein CASSGASGGSVSYEQYF.